Listed here is a single T cell receptor (beta chain). What it binds is unknown. A single record per CDR3 protein comes from TCRdb applying MiXCR to the 5' RACE reads. The data show about 340,000 distinct CDR3 sequences, under 25% seen once. This specimen belongs to a study of T-cell memory formation after mild COVID-19. Study-wide results and caveats: Whether day 37 second-wave clones are SARS-CoV-2-specific was not confirmed. Detection of some responders pre-infection suggested pre-existing cross-reactive memory T cells participated. Clones that got smaller from day 15 to 85 had even CD4/CD8, while clones growing later tipped toward CD4+.

CDR1 is SGHTA, CDR2 FQGNSA, per germline. With 8 bases removed from V and 2 bases from J, the gap between germline ends came to 10 bases. This CDR3 spans 13 amino acids. This TCR derives from a man younger than 35 who had mild COVID-19 (a few samples of this study predate the infection). Cell type and time point are not known. V and J are TRBV7-2 and TRBJ2-1; tentative D call: TRBD1 (6 bases). The material sequenced was PBMCs or a T cell subset sorted from them (not recorded which). The CDR3 here is CASRDKPYNEQFF. CDR3 bases: TGTGCCAGCCGGGACAAACCCTACAATGAGCAGTTCTTC.